These 21 T cell receptor beta chains were all obtained from the same sample, sequenced in a study of blood T cell repertoires in COVID-19. Sequencing was performed with immunoSEQ multiplex PCR; in TCRdb, only in-frame clones are kept and a portion is missing. The sample contains 250,000 to 350,000 clones, roughly four fifths of which appear only once. Sequencing input: peripheral blood. These receptors originate from a person aged 70 to 80 with COVID-19, enrolled during active disease.

This clone was observed a few times. The gene calls are TRBV28 and TRBJ1-4, with 7 bases identical to TRBD1. The V and J ends lost 6 bases and 5 bases, in that order; junction bases with no gene match: 6. Germline CDR1 MDHEN, CDR2 SYDVKM. The CDR3 consists of 14 residues. CDR3 DNA sequence: TGTGCCAGCAGGGAGACAGGGCGCAATGAAAAACTGTTTTTT. Amino acid sequence: CASRETGRNEKLFF.

This clone came up a few times. The chain links TRBV19 to TRBJ2-7, with 8 bases matching TRBD1. Germline V gene data show CDR1 as LNHDA and CDR2 as SQIVND (reference sequence). CDR3 length: 14 residues. V trimming: 5 bases; J trimming: 4 bases; junction bases outside the gene matches: 7. CDR3 in amino acids: CASSPGQGKYEQYF. The CDR3 region has the DNA TGTGCCAGTAGTCCAGGACAGGGCAAATACGAGCAGTACTTC. Looking up the rest from reference TRBV19 and TRBJ2-7 gives the full variable domain: DGGITQSPKYLFRKEGQNVTLSCEQNLNHDAMYWYRQDPGQGLRLIYYSQIVNDFQKGDIAEGYSVSREKKESFPLTVTSAQKNPTAFYLCASSPGQGKYEQYFGPGTRLTVT.

The V and J genes are TRBV5-4 and TRBJ2-3; the match to TRBD2 covers 8 bases. Germline V gene sequence: CDR1 SGHNT, CDR2 YYREEE (reference sequence). The CDR3 sequence is 19 residues long. The V and J ends lost 4 bases and 1 base, in that order; junction bases with no gene match: 17. The CDR3 loop reads CASSPNRGGGVMGTDTQYF. DNA for the CDR3: TGTGCCAGCAGCCCCAACCGGGGGGGCGGGGTGATGGGCACAGATACGCAGTATTTT.

The chain employs TRBV11-1 and TRBJ1-6; possible D gene TRBD1, 5 bases. The germline V gene encodes CDR1 SGHAT and CDR2 FQDESV (reference sequence). The ends were cut back, 5 bases at V and 2 bases at J, with 10 bases in the middle. The CDR3 totals 15 residues. As DNA, the CDR3 is TGTGCCAGCAGCCCGGGACTCACCTATAATTCACCCCTCCACTTT. Protein product: CASSPGLTYNSPLHF.

The V and J genes are TRBV6-5 and TRBJ2-2; tentative D call: TRBD2 (5 bases). The germline V gene has CDR1 MNHEY and CDR2 SVGAGI. The germline V and J ends were trimmed by 5 bases and 8 bases, with 18 bases remaining between them. This CDR3 spans 15 amino acids. DNA of the CDR3: TGTGCCAGCAGTCCCCGGGGTGGTCGTGGAGGGGAGCTGTTTTTT. This translates into CASSPRGGRGGELFF.

The CDR3 region has the DNA TGCGCCAGCAGCTTGGACAGGGGAATCACTGAAGCTTTCTTT. Translation gives CASSLDRGITEAFF. The chain is built from TRBV5-1 and TRBJ1-1; the match to TRBD1 covers 7 bases. The CDR3 length is 14 residues. Unmatched junction bases numbered 3, after V lost 0 bases and J lost 4 bases. CDR1 and CDR2 from the germline V gene are SGHRS and YFSETQ.

The chain couples TRBV27 to TRBJ2-1, with D tentatively TRBD1 (5 bases). Germline V gene sequence: CDR1 MNHEY, CDR2 SMNVEV (reference sequence). CDR3 length: 17 amino acids. Between the trimmed V and J ends, which lost 6 bases and 6 bases, there was a span of 24 bases. This CDR3 is CASRRQKDIININEQFF. The CDR3 DNA reads as TGTGCCAGCAGAAGACAGAAGGACATAATTAATATCAATGAGCAGTTCTTC.

V and J are TRBV7-8 and TRBJ2-3; D may be TRBD2 (5 bases). The germline V and J ends were trimmed by 6 bases and 2 bases, with 21 bases remaining between them. This CDR3 contains 17 residues. Germline CDR1 reads SGHVS; CDR2 reads FQNEAQ. CDR3 in amino acids: CASSSKTNTLITDTQYF. CDR3 in DNA: TGTGCCAGCAGTTCCAAGACTAACACCTTAATCACAGATACGCAGTATTTT.

The chain combines TRBV21-1 with TRBJ1-5. TRBV21-1 is classified as a pseudogene. CDR3 length: 19 residues. The CDR3 DNA sequence: TGTGCCAGCAGCACACTAGCGGGGAATCCCGAGAATAGGAATCAGCCCCAGCATTTT. It translates to CASSTLAGNPENRNQPQHF.

The V gene is TRBV30, the J gene TRBJ2-1; TRBD2 agrees at 7 bases. Per the germline V gene, CDR1 is GTSNPN and CDR2 is SVGIG (reference sequence). CDR3 length: 14 residues. V lost 0 bases and J lost 8; bases outside the gene matches: 7. The CDR3 loop reads CAWSVRMGRDEQFF. The CDR3 DNA sequence: TGTGCCTGGAGTGTACGAATGGGGAGGGATGAGCAGTTCTTC. Drawing the rest from reference TRBV30 and TRBJ2-1, the complete variable domain is SQTIHQWPATLVQPVGSPLSLECTVEGTSNPNLYWYRQAAGRGLQLLFYSVGIGQISSEVPQNLSASRPQDRQFILSSKKLLLSDSGFYLCAWSVRMGRDEQFFGPGTRLTVL.

On this clone itself: The sample has other DNA sequences that encode this CDR3 too. This sequence joins TRBV18 and TRBJ2-3; 10 bases line up with TRBD2. Per the germline V gene, CDR1 is KGHSH and CDR2 is LQKENI. Trimming took 2 bases from V and 1 from J; bases not matched to a gene: 0. The CDR3 has 15 amino acids. The CDR3 reads CASSPGLAGTDTQYF. CDR3 in DNA: TGTGCCAGCTCACCAGGACTAGCGGGCACAGATACGCAGTATTTT.

The sample holds a few counts of this clone. The chain couples TRBV11-1 to TRBJ1-1; D not certain. The CDR3 is 14 amino acids. Between the trimmed V and J ends, which lost 1 base and 0 bases, there was a span of 6 bases. CDR1 and CDR2 (germline): SGHAT, FQDESV (reference sequence). The DNA for the CDR3 is TGTGCCAGCAGCTTAGACACCTTGAACACTGAAGCTTTCTTT. The encoded protein is CASSLDTLNTEAFF.

This chain uses TRBV9 with TRBJ1-3, with 7 bases fitting TRBD1. The CDR3 covers 15 residues. Germline V gene data show CDR1 as SGDLS and CDR2 as YYNGEE. J lost 2 bases, V lost 0 bases, and 2 bases had no gene match. The CDR3 spells CASSVADRAGNTIYF. As DNA, the CDR3 is TGTGCCAGCAGCGTAGCCGACAGGGCTGGAAACACCATATATTTT.

This clone was detected once. This chain connects TRBV6-6 to TRBJ2-7; the D gene is possibly TRBD2 (6 bases). V was trimmed by 5 bases and J by 5 bases, leaving 31 bases between them. The germline V gene has CDR1 MNHNY and CDR2 SVGAGI (reference sequence). This CDR3 contains 19 residues. CDR3 sequence: CASSPLSGGGDGGLNEQYF. In DNA, the CDR3 is TGTGCCAGCAGTCCCCTCTCCGGGGGTGGTGACGGAGGTCTCAACGAGCAGTACTTC.

V and J are TRBV5-1 and TRBJ2-1; 8 nucleotides align to TRBD2. Germline assignment: CDR1 SGHRS and CDR2 YFSETQ. The ends lost 4 bases at V and 3 bases at J; junction bases unmatched: 12. The CDR3 length is 17 residues. The CDR3 bases are TGCGCCAGCAGCCCCCGGTCGGGGCGGGGGGTCTACAATGAGCAGTTCTTC. Protein product: CASSPRSGRGVYNEQFF.

J is TRBJ2-1 and V is TRBV5-5; D possibly corresponds to TRBD2 (5 bases). The germline V gene has CDR1 SGHKS and CDR2 YYEKEE (reference sequence). The CDR3 runs 15 residues. V was clipped by 0 bases and J by 3 bases, with 10 bases between them. CDR3 nucleotides: TGTGCCAGCAGCTTGGAGTATGGGAGCTACAATGAGCAGTTCTTC. Translation gives CASSLEYGSYNEQFF. The variable domain in full, with the rest retrieved from reference TRBV5-5 and TRBJ2-1, is DAGVTQSPTHLIKTRGQQVTLRCSPISGHKSVSWYQQVLGQGPQFIFQYYEKEERGRGNFPDRFSARQFPNYSSELNVNALLLGDSALYLCASSLEYGSYNEQFFGPGTRLTVL.

The V and J genes are TRBV15 and TRBJ1-2, with no clear D. Germline V gives CDR1 LNHNV, CDR2 YYDKDF (reference sequence). Trimming took 1 base from V and 4 from J, leaving 7 bases between them. CDR3 length equals 13 residues. The CDR3 DNA reads TGTGCCACCAGCAGAGGGGAGAGCTATGGCTACACCTTC. It codes for CATSRGESYGYTF. Combining the CDR3 with reference TRBV15 and TRBJ1-2 gives the whole variable domain DAMVIQNPRYQVTQFGKPVTLSCSQTLNHNVMYWYQQKSSQAPKLLFHYYDKDFNNEADTPDNFQSRRPNTSFCFLDIRSPGLGDTAMYLCATSRGESYGYTFGSGTRLTVV.

This chain links TRBV19 with TRBJ2-7, with D maybe TRBD2 (5 bases). The CDR3 totals 14 residues. CDR1 LNHDA and CDR2 SQIVND come from the germline V gene (reference sequence). V lost 1 base and J lost 2, with 9 bases in between. This CDR3 is CASSIGRGTYEQYF. The CDR3 coding sequence is TGTGCCAGTAGTATAGGCCGGGGAACCTACGAGCAGTACTTC.

The chain combines TRBV7-2 with TRBJ2-3; TRBD2 agrees at 14 bases. Germline V gives CDR1 SGHTA, CDR2 FQGNSA. The CDR3 has 15 residues. Trimming cost V 3 bases and J 5 bases; bases outside gene matches: 1. DNA of the CDR3: TGTGCCAGCAGCTTCGGACTAGCGGGAGGAGATACGCAGTATTTT. Amino acids: CASSFGLAGGDTQYF.

The chain has TRBV9 and TRBJ1-6, with 9 bases matching TRBD1. V gave up 3 bases and J gave up 9 bases; unmatched junction bases: 10. Germline CDR1 is SGDLS and CDR2 is YYNGEE. The CDR3 covers 16 residues. CDR3 residues: CASSAHSGTGPSPLHF. CDR3 bases: TGTGCCAGCAGCGCTCACTCCGGGACAGGGCCTTCACCCCTCCACTTT. The full variable domain, its missing parts supplied by reference TRBV9 and TRBJ1-6, is DSGVTQTPKHLITATGQRVTLRCSPRSGDLSVYWYQQSLDQGLQFLIQYYNGEERAKGNILERFSAQQFPDLHSELNLSSLELGDSALYFCASSAHSGTGPSPLHFGNGTRLTVT.

This rearrangement joins TRBV7-2 to TRBJ1-6; D is undetermined. Germline values: CDR1 SGHTA, CDR2 FQGNSA. The CDR3 loop spans 14 amino acids. The V end was cut by 6 bases, the J end by 9 bases, with 15 bases between. CDR3: CASSPSVASSPLHF. CDR3 sequence (DNA): TGTGCCAGCAGTCCTTCCGTCGCTAGTTCACCCCTCCACTTT.